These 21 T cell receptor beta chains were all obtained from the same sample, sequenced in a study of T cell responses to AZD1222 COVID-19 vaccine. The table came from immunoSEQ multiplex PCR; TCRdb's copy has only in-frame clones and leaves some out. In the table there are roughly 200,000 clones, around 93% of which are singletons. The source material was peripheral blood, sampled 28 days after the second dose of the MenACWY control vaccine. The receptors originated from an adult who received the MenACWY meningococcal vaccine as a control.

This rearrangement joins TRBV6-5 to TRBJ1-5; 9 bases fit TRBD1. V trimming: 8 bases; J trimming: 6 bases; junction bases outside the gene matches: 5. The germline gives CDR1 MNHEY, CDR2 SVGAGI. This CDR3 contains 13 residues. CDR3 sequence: CASWDRDAQPQHF. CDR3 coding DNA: TGTGCCAGCTGGGACAGGGATGCTCAGCCCCAGCATTTT.

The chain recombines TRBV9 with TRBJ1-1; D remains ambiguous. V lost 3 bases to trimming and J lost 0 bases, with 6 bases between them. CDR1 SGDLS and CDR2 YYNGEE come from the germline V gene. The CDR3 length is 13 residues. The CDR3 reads CASSEALNTEAFF. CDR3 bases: TGTGCCAGCAGCGAGGCACTGAACACTGAAGCTTTCTTT.

Here the CDR3 DNA reads TGCGCCAGCAGCTTCCCCCCCAGCGGGGGGGCGAACACCGGGGAGCTGTTTTTT. Encoded protein: CASSFPPSGGANTGELFF. The chain couples TRBV5-1 to TRBJ2-2, with 10 bases fitting TRBD2. This CDR3 spans 18 amino acids. The germline V gene encodes CDR1 SGHRS and CDR2 YFSETQ. V lost 2 bases to trimming and J lost 0 bases; unmatched junction nucleotides: 7. Full variable domain (rest looked up from reference TRBV5-1 and TRBJ2-2): KAGVTQTPRYLIKTRGQQVTLSCSPISGHRSVSWYQQTPGQGLQFLFEYFSETQRNKGNFPGRFSGRQFSNSRSEMNVSTLELGDSALYLCASSFPPSGGANTGELFFGEGSRLTVL.

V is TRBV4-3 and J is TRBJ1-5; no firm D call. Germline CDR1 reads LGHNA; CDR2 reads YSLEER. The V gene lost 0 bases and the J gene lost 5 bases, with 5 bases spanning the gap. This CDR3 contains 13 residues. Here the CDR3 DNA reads TGCGCCAGCAGCCAAGAGAGAGATCAGCCCCAGCATTTT. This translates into CASSQERDQPQHF.

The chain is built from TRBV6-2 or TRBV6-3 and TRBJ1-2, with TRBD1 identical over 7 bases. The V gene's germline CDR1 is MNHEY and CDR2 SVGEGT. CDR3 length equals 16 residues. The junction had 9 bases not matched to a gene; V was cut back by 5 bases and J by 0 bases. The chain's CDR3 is CASSPDREGSNYGYTF. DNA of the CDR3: TGTGCCAGCAGTCCCGACAGGGAAGGCTCTAACTATGGCTACACCTTC.

In DNA, the CDR3 is TGTGCCAGCAGCCCTGCGGACCAGGGGTTCGAGCAGTTCTTC. It specifies CASSPADQGFEQFF. This chain joins TRBV3-1 (or the pseudogene TRBV3-2) and TRBJ2-1; tentative D call: TRBD1 (6 bases). V was pared by 4 bases and J by 10 bases, with 17 bases between. Germline lookup yields CDR1 LGHDT and CDR2 YNNKEL (reference sequence). The CDR3 has 14 residues.

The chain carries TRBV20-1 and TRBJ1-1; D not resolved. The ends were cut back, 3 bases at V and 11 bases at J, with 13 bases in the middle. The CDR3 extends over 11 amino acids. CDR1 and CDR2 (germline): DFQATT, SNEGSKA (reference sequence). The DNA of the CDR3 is TGCAGTGCTAGCCTGGGGATTGGGGCTTTCTTT. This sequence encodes CSASLGIGAFF.

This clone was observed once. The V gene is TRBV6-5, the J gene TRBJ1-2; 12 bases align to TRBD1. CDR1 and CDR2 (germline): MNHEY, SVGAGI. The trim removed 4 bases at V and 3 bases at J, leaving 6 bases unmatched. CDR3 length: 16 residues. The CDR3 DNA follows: TGTGCCAGCAGTTCCGGGACAGGGGGCGCCCACTATGGCTACACCTTC. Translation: CASSSGTGGAHYGYTF.

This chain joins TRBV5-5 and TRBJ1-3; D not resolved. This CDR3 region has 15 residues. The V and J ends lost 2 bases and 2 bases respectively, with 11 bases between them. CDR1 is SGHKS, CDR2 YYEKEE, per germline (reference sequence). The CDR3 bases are TGTGCCAGCAGCTTCGACCGCTGGCCTGGAAACACCATATATTTT. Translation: CASSFDRWPGNTIYF.

Written as DNA, the CDR3 is TGTGCCGGCTCGCCGGCACGCCCTAAGAGAAATGAGCAGTTCTTC. This gives the protein CAGSPARPKRNEQFF. This chain links TRBV2 with TRBJ2-1; D call uncertain. The CDR3 spans 15 residues. V lost 11 bases and J lost 7, with 24 bases in between. Germline assignment: CDR1 SNHLY and CDR2 FYNNEI. Variable domain in full (rest from reference TRBV2 and TRBJ2-1): EPEVTQTPSHQVTQMGQEVILRCVPISNHLYFYWYRQILGQKVEFLVSFYNNEISEKSEIFDDQFSVERPDGSNFTLKIRSTKLEDSAMYFCAGSPARPKRNEQFFGPGTRLTVL.

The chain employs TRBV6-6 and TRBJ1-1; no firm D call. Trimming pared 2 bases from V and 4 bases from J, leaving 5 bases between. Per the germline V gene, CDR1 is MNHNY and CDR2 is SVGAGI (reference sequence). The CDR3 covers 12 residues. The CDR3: CASSYATTEAFF. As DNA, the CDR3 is TGTGCCAGCAGTTACGCCACCACTGAAGCTTTCTTT.

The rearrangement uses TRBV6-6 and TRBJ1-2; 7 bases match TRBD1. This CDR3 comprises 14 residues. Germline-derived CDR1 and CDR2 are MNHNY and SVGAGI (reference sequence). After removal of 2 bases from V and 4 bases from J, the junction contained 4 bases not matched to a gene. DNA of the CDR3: TGTGCCAGCAGTTACGACAGGGTCGGCTATGGCTACACCTTC. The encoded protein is CASSYDRVGYGYTF.

CDR3 sequence: CASSVSPSEYNEQFF. The CDR3 DNA reads as TGTGCCAGCAGCGTATCACCTAGCGAGTACAATGAGCAGTTCTTC. The genes are TRBV9 and TRBJ2-1, with TRBD2 as a possible D gene (6 bases). This CDR3 region has 15 residues. Germline V CDR1 and CDR2: SGDLS, YYNGEE. The V and J ends lost 1 base and 4 bases respectively, with 12 bases between them.

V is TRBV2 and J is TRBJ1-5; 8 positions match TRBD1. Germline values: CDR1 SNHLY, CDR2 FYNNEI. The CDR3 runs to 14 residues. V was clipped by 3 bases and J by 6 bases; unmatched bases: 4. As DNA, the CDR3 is TGTGCCAGCAGTGAGGACAGGGTGGGTCAGCCCCAGCATTTT. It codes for CASSEDRVGQPQHF.

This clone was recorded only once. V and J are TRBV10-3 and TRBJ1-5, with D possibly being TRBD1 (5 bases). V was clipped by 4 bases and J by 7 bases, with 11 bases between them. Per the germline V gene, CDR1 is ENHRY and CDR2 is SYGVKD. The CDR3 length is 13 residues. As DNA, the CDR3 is TGTGCCATCAGTGTACAGGTCGAACAGCCCCAGCATTTT. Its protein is CAISVQVEQPQHF.

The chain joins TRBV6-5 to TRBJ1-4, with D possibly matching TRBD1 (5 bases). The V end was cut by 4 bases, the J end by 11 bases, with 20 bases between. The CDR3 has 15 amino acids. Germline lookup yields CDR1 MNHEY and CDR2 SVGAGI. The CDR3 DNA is TGTGCCAGCAGTTTAGGGACGCCAAGTGTCGAGAAACTGTTTTTT. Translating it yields CASSLGTPSVEKLFF.

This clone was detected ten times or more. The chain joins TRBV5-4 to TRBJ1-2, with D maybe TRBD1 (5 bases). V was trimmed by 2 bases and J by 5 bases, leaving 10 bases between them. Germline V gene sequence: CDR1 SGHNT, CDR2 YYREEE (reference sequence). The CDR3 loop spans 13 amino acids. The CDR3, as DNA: TGTGCCAGCAGCTTTTCCGGGACGTATGGCTACACCTTC. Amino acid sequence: CASSFSGTYGYTF.

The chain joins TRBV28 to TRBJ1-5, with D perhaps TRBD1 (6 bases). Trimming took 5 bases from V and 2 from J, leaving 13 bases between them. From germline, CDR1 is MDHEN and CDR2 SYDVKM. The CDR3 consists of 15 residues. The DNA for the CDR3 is TGTGCCAGCAGTGCACAGGGATGGGGCAATCAGCCCCAGCATTTT. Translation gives CASSAQGWGNQPQHF.

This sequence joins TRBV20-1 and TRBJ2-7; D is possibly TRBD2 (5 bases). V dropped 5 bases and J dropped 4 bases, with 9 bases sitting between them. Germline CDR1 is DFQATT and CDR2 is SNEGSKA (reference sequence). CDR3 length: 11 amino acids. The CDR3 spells CSASTGYEQYF. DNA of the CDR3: TGCAGTGCTTCGACGGGATACGAGCAGTACTTC.

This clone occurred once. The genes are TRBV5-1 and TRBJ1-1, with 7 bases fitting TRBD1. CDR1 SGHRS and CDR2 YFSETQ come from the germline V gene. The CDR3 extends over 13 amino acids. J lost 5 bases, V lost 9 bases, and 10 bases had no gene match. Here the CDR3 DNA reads TGCGCCACCTCACCACTGACAGGGACTGAAGCTTTCTTT. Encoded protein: CATSPLTGTEAFF.

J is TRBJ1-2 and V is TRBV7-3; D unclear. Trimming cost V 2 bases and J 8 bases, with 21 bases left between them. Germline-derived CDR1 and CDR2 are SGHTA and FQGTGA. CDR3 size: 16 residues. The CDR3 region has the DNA TGTGCCAGCAGCTTAGGTGGGAATCGGTTTCAGCTGGGCTACACCTTC. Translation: CASSLGGNRFQLGYTF.